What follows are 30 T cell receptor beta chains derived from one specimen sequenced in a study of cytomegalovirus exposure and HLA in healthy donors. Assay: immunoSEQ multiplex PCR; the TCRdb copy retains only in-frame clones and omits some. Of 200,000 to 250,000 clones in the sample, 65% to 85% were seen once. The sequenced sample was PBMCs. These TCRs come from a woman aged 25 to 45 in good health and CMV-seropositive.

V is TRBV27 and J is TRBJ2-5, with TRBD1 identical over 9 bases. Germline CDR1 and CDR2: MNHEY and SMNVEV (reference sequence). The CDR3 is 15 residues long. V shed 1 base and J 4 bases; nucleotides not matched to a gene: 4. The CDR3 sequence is CASSLFPDRGETQYF. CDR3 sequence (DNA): TGTGCCAGCAGTTTATTCCCGGACAGGGGAGAGACCCAGTACTTC.

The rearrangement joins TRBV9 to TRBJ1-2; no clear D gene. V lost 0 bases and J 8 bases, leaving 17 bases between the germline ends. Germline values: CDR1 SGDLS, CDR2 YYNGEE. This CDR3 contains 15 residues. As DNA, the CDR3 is TGTGCCAGCAGCGTAGACCCCCGTGGAGAACGGGGCTACACCTTC. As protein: CASSVDPRGERGYTF. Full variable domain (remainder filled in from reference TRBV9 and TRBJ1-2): DSGVTQTPKHLITATGQRVTLRCSPRSGDLSVYWYQQSLDQGLQFLIQYYNGEERAKGNILERFSAQQFPDLHSELNLSSLELGDSALYFCASSVDPRGERGYTFGSGTRLTVV.

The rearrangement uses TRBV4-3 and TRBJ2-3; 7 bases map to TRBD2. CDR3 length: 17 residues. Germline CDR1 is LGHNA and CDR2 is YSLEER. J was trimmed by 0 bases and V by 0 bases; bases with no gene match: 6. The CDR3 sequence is CASSQDWEGSSTDTQYF. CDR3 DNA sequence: TGCGCCAGCAGCCAAGATTGGGAGGGGTCTAGCACAGATACGCAGTATTTT.

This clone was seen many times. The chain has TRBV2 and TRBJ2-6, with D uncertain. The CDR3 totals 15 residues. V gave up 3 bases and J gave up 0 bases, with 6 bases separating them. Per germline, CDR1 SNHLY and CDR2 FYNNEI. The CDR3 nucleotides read TGTGCCAGCAGTGAGGCCATCTCTGGGGCCAACGTCCTGACTTTC. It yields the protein CASSEAISGANVLTF.

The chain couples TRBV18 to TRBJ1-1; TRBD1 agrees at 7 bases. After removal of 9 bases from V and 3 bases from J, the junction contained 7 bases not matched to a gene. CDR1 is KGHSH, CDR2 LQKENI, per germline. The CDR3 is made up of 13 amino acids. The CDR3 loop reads CASQRQGDTEAFF. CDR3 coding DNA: TGTGCCAGTCAACGGCAGGGGGACACTGAAGCTTTCTTT.

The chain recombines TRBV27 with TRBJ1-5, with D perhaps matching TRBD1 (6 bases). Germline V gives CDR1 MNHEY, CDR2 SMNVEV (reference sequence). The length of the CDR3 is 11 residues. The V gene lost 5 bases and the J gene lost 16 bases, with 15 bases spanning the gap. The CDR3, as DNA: TGTGCCAGCAGTCCCGGACAGAGTCTCCATTTT. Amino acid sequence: CASSPGQSLHF.

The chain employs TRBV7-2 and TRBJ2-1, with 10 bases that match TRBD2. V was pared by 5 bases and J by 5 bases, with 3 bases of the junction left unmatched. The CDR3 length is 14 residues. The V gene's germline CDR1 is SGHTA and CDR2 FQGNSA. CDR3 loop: CASSKGLANNEQFF. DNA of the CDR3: TGTGCCAGCAGCAAGGGACTAGCGAACAATGAGCAGTTCTTC.

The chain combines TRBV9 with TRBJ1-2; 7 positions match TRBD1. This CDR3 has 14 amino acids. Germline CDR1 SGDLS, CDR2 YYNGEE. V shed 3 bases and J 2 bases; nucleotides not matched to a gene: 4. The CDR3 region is CASSAVQGNYGYTF. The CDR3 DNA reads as TGTGCCAGCAGCGCGGTACAGGGGAACTATGGCTACACCTTC.

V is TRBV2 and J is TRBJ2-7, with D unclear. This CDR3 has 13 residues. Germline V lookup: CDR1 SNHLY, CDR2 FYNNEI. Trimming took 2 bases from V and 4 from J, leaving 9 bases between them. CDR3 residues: CASSEIGRYEQYF. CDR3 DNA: TGTGCCAGCAGTGAAATCGGGCGTTACGAGCAGTACTTC.

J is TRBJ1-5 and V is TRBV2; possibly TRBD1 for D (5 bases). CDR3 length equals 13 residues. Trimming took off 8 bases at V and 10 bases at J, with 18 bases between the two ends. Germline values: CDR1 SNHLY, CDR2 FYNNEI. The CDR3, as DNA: TGTGCCAGCGACGGGCACAGGCTGACCCCCCAGCATTTT. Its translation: CASDGHRLTPQHF.

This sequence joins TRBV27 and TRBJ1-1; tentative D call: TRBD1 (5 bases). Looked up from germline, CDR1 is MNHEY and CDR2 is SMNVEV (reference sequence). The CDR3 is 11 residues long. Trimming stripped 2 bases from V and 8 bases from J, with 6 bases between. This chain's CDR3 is CASSLGAEAFF. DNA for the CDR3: TGTGCCAGCAGTTTAGGGGCAGAAGCTTTCTTT.

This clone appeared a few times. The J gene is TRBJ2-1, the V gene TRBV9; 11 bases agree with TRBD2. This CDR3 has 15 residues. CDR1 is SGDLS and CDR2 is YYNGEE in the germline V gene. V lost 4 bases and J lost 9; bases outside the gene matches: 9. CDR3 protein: CASSPLSGRASEQFF. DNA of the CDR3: TGTGCCAGCAGCCCCCTTAGCGGGAGGGCCTCTGAGCAGTTCTTC. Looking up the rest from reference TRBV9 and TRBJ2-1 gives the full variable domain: DSGVTQTPKHLITATGQRVTLRCSPRSGDLSVYWYQQSLDQGLQFLIQYYNGEERAKGNILERFSAQQFPDLHSELNLSSLELGDSALYFCASSPLSGRASEQFFGPGTRLTVL.

This CDR3 reads CASSVGTASYEQYF. The CDR3, as DNA: TGTGCCAGCAGCGTTGGGACAGCCTCCTACGAGCAGTACTTC. J is TRBJ2-7 and V is TRBV7-8; 7 nucleotides align to TRBD1. Germline-derived CDR1 and CDR2 are SGHVS and FQNEAQ. This CDR3 contains 14 residues. V dropped 5 bases and J dropped 0; count of bases not matched to a gene: 4.

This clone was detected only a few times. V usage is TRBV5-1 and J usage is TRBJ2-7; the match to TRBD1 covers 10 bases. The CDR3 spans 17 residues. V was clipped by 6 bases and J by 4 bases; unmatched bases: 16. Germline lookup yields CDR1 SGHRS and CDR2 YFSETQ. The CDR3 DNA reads TGCGCCAGCAACTACCCCCAGGGACAGGGGAATTCGTACGAGCAGTACTTC. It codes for CASNYPQGQGNSYEQYF.

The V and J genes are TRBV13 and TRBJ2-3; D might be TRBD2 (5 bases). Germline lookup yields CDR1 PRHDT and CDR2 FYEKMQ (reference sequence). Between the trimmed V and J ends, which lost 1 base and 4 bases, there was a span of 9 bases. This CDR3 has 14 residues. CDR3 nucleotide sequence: TGTGCCAGCAGCTTAGTTGGACTGGCAGATACGCAGTATTTT. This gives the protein CASSLVGLADTQYF.

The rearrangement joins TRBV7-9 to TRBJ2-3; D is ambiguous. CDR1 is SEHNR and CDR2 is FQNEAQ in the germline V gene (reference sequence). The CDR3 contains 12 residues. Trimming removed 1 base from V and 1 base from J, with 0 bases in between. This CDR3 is CASSLGTDTQYF. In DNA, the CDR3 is TGTGCCAGCAGCTTAGGCACAGATACGCAGTATTTT.

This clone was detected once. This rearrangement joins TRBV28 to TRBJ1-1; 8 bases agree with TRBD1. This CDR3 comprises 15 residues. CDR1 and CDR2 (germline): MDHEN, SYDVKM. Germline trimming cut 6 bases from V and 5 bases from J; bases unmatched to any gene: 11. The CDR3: CASSWSRGQVTEAFF. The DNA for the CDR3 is TGTGCCAGCAGCTGGAGCAGGGGGCAGGTAACTGAAGCTTTCTTT. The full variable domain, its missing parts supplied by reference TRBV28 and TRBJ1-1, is DVKVTQSSRYLVKRTGEKVFLECVQDMDHENMFWYRQDPGLGLRLIYFSYDVKMKEKGDIPEGYSVSREKKERFSLILESASTNQTSMYLCASSWSRGQVTEAFFGQGTRLTVV.

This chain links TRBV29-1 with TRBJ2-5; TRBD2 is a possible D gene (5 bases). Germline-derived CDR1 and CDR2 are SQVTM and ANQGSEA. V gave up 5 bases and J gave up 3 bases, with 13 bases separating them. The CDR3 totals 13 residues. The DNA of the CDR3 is TGCAGCGTTTTACCGGACTCCGAAGAGACCCAGTACTTC. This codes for CSVLPDSEETQYF.

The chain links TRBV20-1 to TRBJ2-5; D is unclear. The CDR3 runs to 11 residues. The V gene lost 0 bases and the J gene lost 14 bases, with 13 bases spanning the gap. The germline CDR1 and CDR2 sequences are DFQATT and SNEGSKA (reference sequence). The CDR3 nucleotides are TGCAGTGCTAGAGATCGAGTCGGCGCATACTTC. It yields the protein CSARDRVGAYF.

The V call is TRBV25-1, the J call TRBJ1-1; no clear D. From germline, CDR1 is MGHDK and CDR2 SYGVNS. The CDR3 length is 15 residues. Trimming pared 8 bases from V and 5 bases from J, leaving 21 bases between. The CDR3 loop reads CASSVLTAGTTEAFF. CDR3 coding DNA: TGTGCCAGCTCCGTCTTAACAGCGGGCACTACTGAAGCTTTCTTT.

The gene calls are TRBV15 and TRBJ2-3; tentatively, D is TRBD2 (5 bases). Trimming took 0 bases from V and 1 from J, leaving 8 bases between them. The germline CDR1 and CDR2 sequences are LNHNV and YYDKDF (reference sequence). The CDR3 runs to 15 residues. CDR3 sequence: CATSREWTGTDTQYF. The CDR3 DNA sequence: TGTGCCACCAGCAGAGAGTGGACTGGCACAGATACGCAGTATTTT.

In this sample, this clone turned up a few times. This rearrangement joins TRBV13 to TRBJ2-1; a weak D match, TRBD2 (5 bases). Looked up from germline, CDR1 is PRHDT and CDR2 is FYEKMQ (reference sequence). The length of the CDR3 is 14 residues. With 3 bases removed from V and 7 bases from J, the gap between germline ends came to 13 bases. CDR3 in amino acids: CASSFDPRRNEQFF. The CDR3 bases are TGTGCCAGCAGCTTTGATCCGCGGAGGAATGAGCAGTTCTTC.

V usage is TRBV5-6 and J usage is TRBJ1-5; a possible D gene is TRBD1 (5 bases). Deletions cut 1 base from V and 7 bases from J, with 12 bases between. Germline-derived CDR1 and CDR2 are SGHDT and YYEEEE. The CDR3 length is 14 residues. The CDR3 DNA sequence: TGTGCCAGCAGCTTGAGCGGGGGTGGACAGCCCCAGCATTTT. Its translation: CASSLSGGGQPQHF. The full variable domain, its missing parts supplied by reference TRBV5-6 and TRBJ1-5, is DAGVTQSPTHLIKTRGQQVTLRCSPKSGHDTVSWYQQALGQGPQFIFQYYEEEERQRGNFPDRFSGHQFPNYSSELNVNALLLGDSALYLCASSLSGGGQPQHFGDGTRLSIL.

CDR3 amino acids: CASTTVNTEAFF. CDR3 in DNA: TGTGCCAGCACTACAGTGAACACTGAAGCTTTCTTT. The rearrangement joins TRBV11-2 to TRBJ1-1; D call uncertain. There are 12 residues in the CDR3. V gave up 7 bases and J gave up 0 bases, with 6 bases separating them. Germline values: CDR1 SGHAT, CDR2 FQNNGV.

In DNA, the CDR3 is TGTGCCTGGAGGTTTGGGGAAAGGGATGGCTACACCTTC. Translating gives CAWRFGERDGYTF. The gene calls are TRBV30 and TRBJ1-2; D is uncertain. Trimming took 3 bases from V and 6 from J, leaving 14 bases between them. Germline-derived CDR1 and CDR2 are GTSNPN and SVGIG (reference sequence). The CDR3 is 13 residues long.

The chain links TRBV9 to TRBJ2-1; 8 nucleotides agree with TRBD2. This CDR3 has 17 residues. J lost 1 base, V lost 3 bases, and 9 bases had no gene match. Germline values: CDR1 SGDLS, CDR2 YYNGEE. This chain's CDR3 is CASSARRAGASYNEQFF. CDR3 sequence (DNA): TGTGCCAGCAGCGCCCGGCGAGCGGGAGCTTCCTACAATGAGCAGTTCTTC. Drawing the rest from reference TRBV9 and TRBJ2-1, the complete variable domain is DSGVTQTPKHLITATGQRVTLRCSPRSGDLSVYWYQQSLDQGLQFLIQYYNGEERAKGNILERFSAQQFPDLHSELNLSSLELGDSALYFCASSARRAGASYNEQFFGPGTRLTVL.

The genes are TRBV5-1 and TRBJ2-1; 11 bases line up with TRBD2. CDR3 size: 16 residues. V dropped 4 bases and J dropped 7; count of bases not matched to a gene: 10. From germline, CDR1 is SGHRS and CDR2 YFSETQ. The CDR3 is CASSAPGLAVVNEQFF. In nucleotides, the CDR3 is TGCGCCAGCAGCGCGCCGGGACTAGCGGTTGTGAATGAGCAGTTCTTC. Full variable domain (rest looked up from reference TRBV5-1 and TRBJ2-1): KAGVTQTPRYLIKTRGQQVTLSCSPISGHRSVSWYQQTPGQGLQFLFEYFSETQRNKGNFPGRFSGRQFSNSRSEMNVSTLELGDSALYLCASSAPGLAVVNEQFFGPGTRLTVL.

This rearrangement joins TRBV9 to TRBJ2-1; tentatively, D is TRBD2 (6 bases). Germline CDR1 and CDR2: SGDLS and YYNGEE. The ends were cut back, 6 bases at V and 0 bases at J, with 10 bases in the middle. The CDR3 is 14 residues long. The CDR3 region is CASTRESSYNEQFF. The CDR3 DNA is TGTGCCAGCACCCGGGAGAGCTCCTACAATGAGCAGTTCTTC.

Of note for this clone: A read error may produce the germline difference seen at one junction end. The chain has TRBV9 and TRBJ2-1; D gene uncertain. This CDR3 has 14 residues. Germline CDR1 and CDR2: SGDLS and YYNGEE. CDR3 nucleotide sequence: TGCGCCAGCAGCGTAAGGATAAACTACAATGAGCAGTTCTTC. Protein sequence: CASSVRINYNEQFF.

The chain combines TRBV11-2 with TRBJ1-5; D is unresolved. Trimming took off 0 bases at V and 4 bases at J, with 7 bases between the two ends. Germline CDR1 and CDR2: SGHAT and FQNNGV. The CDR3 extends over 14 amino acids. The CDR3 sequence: CASSLEDGNQPQHF. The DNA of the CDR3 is TGTGCCAGCAGCTTAGAGGACGGTAATCAGCCCCAGCATTTT.